The entry that follows covers one T cell receptor (beta chain) sequence. Donation came from healthy Caucasian individuals in Russia who were aged 6 to 90. The sample comes from a study of blood T cells in healthy people across ages. Study at large: Per two T cells, about one barcoded beta molecule was captured through template switching.

Together with a sample-barcoded 5' primer, a J-beta primer mix was included in a second PCR lasting about 6 to 11 cycles. TCRdb itself ran the 5' RACE reads through MiXCR, one entry per CDR3 protein. Among approximately 1.5 million distinct CDR3 sequences, 40% to 45% were seen once, and the ten largest hold just over 4%. Germline V lookup: CDR1 LGHNA, CDR2 YSLEER. V was trimmed by 4 bases and J by 1 base, leaving 10 bases between them. This CDR3 comprises 14 residues. The clonotype comes from a woman between 18 and 30 years old in good health. The V call is TRBV4-3, the J call TRBJ1-1; TRBD1 is a possible D gene (5 bases). Sequences were obtained from blood. This chain's CDR3 is CASSRKGENTEAFF. CDR3 DNA sequence: TGCGCCAGCAGCCGAAAAGGGGAGAACACTGAAGCTTTCTTT.